The text below deals with one T cell receptor (beta chain). Antigen unknown. These data are taken from a study of early T cells in non-severe SARS-CoV-2 infection. Background on the study: Sequencing of bulk RNA from unsorted whole blood was done, without chain pairing.

Individual cDNA molecules were tagged with unique molecular identifiers. TCRdb re-called the 5' RACE reads through MiXCR, storing one row per CDR3 protein. Among around 81,000 distinct CDR3 sequences, around 14% were seen once, and the ten largest hold roughly 9.7%. Study findings and constraints: The VDJdb matching leaned toward anti-spike CD8 responses and overlooked private and CD4 specificities.

The CDR3 spans 14 residues. Germline lookup yields CDR1 SGHRS and CDR2 YFSETQ. V dropped 4 bases and J dropped 4 bases, with 11 bases sitting between them. The rearrangement links TRBV5-1 to TRBJ1-4; D ambiguous. This TCR derives from an adult who was a healthcare worker with PCR-confirmed SARS-CoV-2 infection or an uninfected control (not recorded which). The sequenced sample was whole blood. The CDR3 here is CASSMEPHNEKLFF. CDR3 sequence (DNA): TGCGCCAGCAGCATGGAACCGCATAATGAAAAACTGTTTTTT.